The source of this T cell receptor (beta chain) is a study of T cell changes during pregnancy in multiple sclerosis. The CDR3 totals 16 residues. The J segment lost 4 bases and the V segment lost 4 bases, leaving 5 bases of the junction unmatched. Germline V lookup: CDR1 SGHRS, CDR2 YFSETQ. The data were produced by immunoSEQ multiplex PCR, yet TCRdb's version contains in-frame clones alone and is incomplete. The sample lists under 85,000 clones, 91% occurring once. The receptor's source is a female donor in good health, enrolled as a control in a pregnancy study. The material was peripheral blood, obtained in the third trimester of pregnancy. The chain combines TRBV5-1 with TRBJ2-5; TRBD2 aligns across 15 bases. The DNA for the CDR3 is TGCGCCAGCAGCCGGGGGACTAGCGGGGGGTTAGAGACCCAGTACTTC. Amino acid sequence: CASSRGTSGGLETQYF.